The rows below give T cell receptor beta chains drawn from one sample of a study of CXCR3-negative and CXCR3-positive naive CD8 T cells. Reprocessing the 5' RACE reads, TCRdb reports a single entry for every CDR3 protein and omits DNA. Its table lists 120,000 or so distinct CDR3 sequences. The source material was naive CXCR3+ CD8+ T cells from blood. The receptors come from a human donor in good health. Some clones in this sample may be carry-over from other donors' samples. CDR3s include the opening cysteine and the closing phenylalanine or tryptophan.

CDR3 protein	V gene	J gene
CATSRGGRYEETQYF	TRBV15	TRBJ2-5
CASSLFGLAGGYNEQFF	TRBV28	TRBJ2-1
CASSLRAGFQFF	TRBV28	TRBJ2-1
CASSYAGQVNNEQFF	TRBV6-5	TRBJ2-1
CASSLRTGGFSYNEQFF	TRBV9	TRBJ2-1
CASSSLQSVAGANEQFF	TRBV28	TRBJ2-1
CASSLMQQFQETQYF	TRBV7-9	TRBJ2-5
CASTSSGDTQYF	TRBV7-2	TRBJ2-3
CSARDLRGNYEQYF	TRBV20-1	TRBJ2-7
CASNWGLAGNEQFF	TRBV7-9	TRBJ2-1
CASSSSLSGGPGVPEAFF	TRBV11-2	TRBJ1-1
CASSPSREQYF	TRBV12-3/TRBV12-4	TRBJ2-7
CASMVGARSYNEQFF	TRBV28	TRBJ2-1
CASSSIAPWGSDGYTF	TRBV27	TRBJ1-2
CASITLSGNTIYF	TRBV2	TRBJ1-3
CASSPPLAGVTDTQYF	TRBV5-5	TRBJ2-3
CASSQEAFRTPEAFF	TRBV4-2	TRBJ1-1
CSARDTKRASSYNEQFF	TRBV20-1	TRBJ2-1
CASSLTGFYNEQFF	TRBV28	TRBJ2-1
CASSPWQGGADTQYF	TRBV5-1	TRBJ2-3
CASSINSATNEKLFF	TRBV7-8	TRBJ1-4
CSVEDLAGGSRDEQFF	TRBV29-1	TRBJ2-1
CASSQDGGGWSRATEAFF	TRBV3-1	TRBJ1-1
CASSVGNTYNEQFF	TRBV9	TRBJ2-1
CASSEEVRGYYGYTF	TRBV6-1	TRBJ1-2
CASSQTRGYQETQYF	TRBV7-9	TRBJ2-5
CASSLGQRMNTEAFF	TRBV7-9	TRBJ1-1
CASSDLTSYNEQFF	TRBV2	TRBJ2-1
CASSQLDTTEYNEQFF	TRBV4-3	TRBJ2-1
CASSPTSGTDTQYF	TRBV5-6	TRBJ2-3
CAVDGQTDYKRTQYF	TRBV2	TRBJ2-3
CASSITIREFGTDTQYF	TRBV19	TRBJ2-3
CASSLNPSGGPLSYEQYF	TRBV7-2	TRBJ2-7
CSVEGGSQLGSQETQYF	TRBV29-1	TRBJ2-5
CASSPGTHHGNTIYF	TRBV7-7	TRBJ1-3
CASSAGDAGELFF	TRBV9	TRBJ2-2
CASSTGDTRPNYGYTF	TRBV19	TRBJ1-2
CASSFGQGNTEAFF	TRBV27	TRBJ1-1
CASVTSGRANTGELFF	TRBV2	TRBJ2-2
CATSVDRVGYEQYF	TRBV15	TRBJ2-7
CASSSHLASTDTQYF	TRBV11-2	TRBJ2-3
CAWSRGAEEAFF	TRBV30	TRBJ1-1
CASSYSLSGQETQYF	TRBV6-5	TRBJ2-5